A single count supports the clone carrying this T cell receptor beta chain. These data come from a study of Graves' ophthalmopathy and Graves' hyperthyroidism. This CDR3 is 14 amino acids long. The V gene's germline CDR1 is LNHDA and CDR2 SQIVND (reference sequence). Trimming removed 5 bases from V and 5 bases from J; junction bases left unmatched: 4. Amplified material comprised TCR beta CDR3 regions derived from RNA transcripts. Second-round multiplex PCR came after a first-round RT-PCR that employed HTBI primers. TCRdb ran MiXCR on the multiplex PCR reads and lists one entry per CDR3 protein. Of a few hundred thousand distinct CDR3 sequences listed, 35% to 40% are singletons.

The sequence came from an adult man with Graves' hyperthyroidism. Sequenced material: peripheral blood or thyroid tissue (not recorded which). V usage is TRBV19 and J usage is TRBJ1-2; TRBD1 aligns across 11 bases. CDR3 loop: CASSVGQGVYGYTF. The CDR3 DNA sequence: TGTGCCAGTAGTGTGGGACAGGGGGTATATGGCTACACCTTC.